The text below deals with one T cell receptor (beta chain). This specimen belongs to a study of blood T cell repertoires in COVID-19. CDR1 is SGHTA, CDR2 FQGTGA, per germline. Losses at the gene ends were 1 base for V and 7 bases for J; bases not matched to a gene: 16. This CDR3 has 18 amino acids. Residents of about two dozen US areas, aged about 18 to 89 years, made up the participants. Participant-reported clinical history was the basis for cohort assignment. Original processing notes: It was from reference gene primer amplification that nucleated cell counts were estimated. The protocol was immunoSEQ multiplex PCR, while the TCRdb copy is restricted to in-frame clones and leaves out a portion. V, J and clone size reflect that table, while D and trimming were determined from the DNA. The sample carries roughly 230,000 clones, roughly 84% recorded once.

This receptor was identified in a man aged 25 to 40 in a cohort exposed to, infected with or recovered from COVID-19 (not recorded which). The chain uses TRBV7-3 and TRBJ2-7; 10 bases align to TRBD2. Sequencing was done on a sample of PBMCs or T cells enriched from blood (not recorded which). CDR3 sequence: CASSLRRASGSPPGEQYF. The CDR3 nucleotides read TGTGCCAGCAGCTTAAGGAGGGCTAGCGGGAGCCCTCCGGGTGAGCAGTACTTC.